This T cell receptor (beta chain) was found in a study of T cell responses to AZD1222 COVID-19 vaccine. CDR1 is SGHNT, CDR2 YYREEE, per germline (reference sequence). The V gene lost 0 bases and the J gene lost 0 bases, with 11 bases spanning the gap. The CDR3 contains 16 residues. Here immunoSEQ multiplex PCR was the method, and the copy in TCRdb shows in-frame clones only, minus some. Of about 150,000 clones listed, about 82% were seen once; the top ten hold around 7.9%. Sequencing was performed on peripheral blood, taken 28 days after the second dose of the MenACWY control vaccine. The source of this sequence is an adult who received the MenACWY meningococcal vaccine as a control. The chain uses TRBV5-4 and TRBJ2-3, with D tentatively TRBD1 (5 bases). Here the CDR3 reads CASSLGQLGSTDTQYF. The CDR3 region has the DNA TGTGCCAGCAGCTTGGGACAGCTGGGGAGCACAGATACGCAGTATTTT.